The 24 T cell receptor beta chains given below trace back to one sample, sequenced in a study of T cells after yellow fever vaccination. Via MiXCR, TCRdb re-called the 5' RACE reads, giving one row per CDR3 protein. The sample contains around 500,000 distinct CDR3 sequences, 21% of which appear only once. Source: PBMCs, taken 20 to 25 days after the first yellow fever vaccination. Receptor source: a man between 18 and 29 years old who received the YFV17D yellow fever vaccine.

This clonotype was counted only a few times. The chain combines TRBV30 with TRBJ2-6, with unresolved D. This CDR3 has 12 residues. The V gene's germline CDR1 is GTSNPN and CDR2 SVGIG (reference sequence). V was cut by 3 bases and J by 4 bases, with 4 bases left in between. CDR3 residues: CAWRGGANVLTF. CDR3 DNA sequence: TGTGCCTGGAGGGGAGGGGCCAACGTCCTGACTTTC.

The V call is TRBV27, the J call TRBJ2-7, with 9 bases matching TRBD1. This CDR3 is 16 amino acids long. V was clipped by 6 bases and J by 3 bases; unmatched bases: 12. CDR1 MNHEY and CDR2 SMNVEV come from the germline V gene (reference sequence). CDR3 amino acids: CASRSARQGVIYEQYF. The CDR3 region has the DNA TGTGCCAGCAGATCGGCGAGACAGGGGGTAATCTACGAGCAGTACTTC.

The gene calls are TRBV7-9 and TRBJ2-3, with D tentatively TRBD1 or TRBD2 (5 bases each). The CDR3 length is 15 residues. Germline assignment: CDR1 SEHNR and CDR2 FQNEAQ (reference sequence). V was pared by 7 bases and J by 6 bases, with 20 bases between. CDR3 amino acids: CASIPAASGRDTQYF. The CDR3 DNA reads TGTGCCAGCATCCCCGCCGCCTCGGGGCGGGATACGCAGTATTTT.

This chain uses TRBV12-3 or TRBV12-4 with TRBJ2-1; D may correspond to TRBD1 or TRBD2 (6 bases each). Trimming shortened V by 2 bases and J by 0 bases, and 20 bases separated the two germline ends. The CDR3 runs 19 residues. The DNA of the CDR3 is TGTGCCAGCAGTTTAACCGGGGGCGCTTCCCCGAGCTCCTACAATGAGCAGTTCTTC. It translates to CASSLTGGASPSSYNEQFF.

In this sample, this clonotype turned up many times. A junction boundary mismatches the germline segment, possibly from a read error. The genes are TRBV5-1 and TRBJ2-3; a weak D match, TRBD2 (7 bases). This CDR3 comprises 14 residues. Per the germline V gene, CDR1 is SGHRS and CDR2 is YFSETQ. In DNA form, the CDR3 reads TGTGCCAGCAGCTTCGGGGGGCCCACAGATACGCAGTATTTT. This encodes CASSFGGPTDTQYF.

This clonotype was observed a handful of times. The V call is TRBV20-1, the J call TRBJ2-7, with 9 bases that match TRBD1. With 2 bases clipped from V and 6 bases from J, the junction kept 8 bases outside the gene matches. The germline gives CDR1 DFQATT, CDR2 SNEGSKA (reference sequence). The CDR3 covers 14 residues. As DNA, the CDR3 is TGCAGTGCTAGACAGGGACAGGGCAGGGTCGAGCAGTACTTC. It encodes CSARQGQGRVEQYF.

This chain joins TRBV3-1 and TRBJ2-7; 10 nucleotides match TRBD1. CDR3 length: 12 residues. J gave up 9 bases and V 1 base, and 0 bases lay outside the gene matches. Germline assignment: CDR1 LGHDT and CDR2 YNNKEL (reference sequence). CDR3 in DNA: TGTGCCAGCAGCCAAGGGGACAGGGGGCAGTACTTC. This translates into CASSQGDRGQYF.

CDR3 protein: CASAPRSYNEQFF. The CDR3 DNA is TGTGCCAGCGCTCCTAGATCCTACAATGAGCAGTTCTTC. This chain uses TRBV3-1 with TRBJ2-1, with D unclear. CDR1 and CDR2 from the germline V gene are LGHDT and YNNKEL (reference sequence). There are 13 residues in the CDR3. Trimming shortened V by 8 bases and J by 1 base, and 9 bases separated the two germline ends.

The gene calls are TRBV6-1 and TRBJ2-6; D remains unclear. The germline gives CDR1 MNHNS, CDR2 SASEGT. CDR3 length: 14 residues. V was shortened by 6 bases and J by 2 bases, with 8 bases between the two germline ends. The CDR3, as DNA: TGTGCCAGCAGGGCCTCAGCTGGGGCCAACGTCCTGACTTTC. This gives the protein CASRASAGANVLTF.

A few counts support this clonotype. The chain couples TRBV6-2 or TRBV6-3 to TRBJ2-7; 8 nucleotides agree with TRBD2. The CDR3 runs to 13 residues. V was pared by 2 bases and J by 6 bases, with 3 bases of the junction left unmatched. Per germline, CDR1 MNHEY and CDR2 SVGEGT. The CDR3, as DNA: TGTGCCAGCAGTTACGCCGGGACTAGCGAGCAGTACGTC. It is translated as CASSYAGTSEQYV.

The CDR3 sequence: CASSPGRYGYTF. The CDR3 bases are TGTGCCAGCAGCCCGGGTCGCTATGGCTACACCTTC. The chain recombines TRBV7-2 with TRBJ1-2; unclear D gene. Germline V lookup: CDR1 SGHTA, CDR2 FQGNSA. The V gene lost 5 bases and the J gene lost 4 bases, with 8 bases spanning the gap. This CDR3 spans 12 amino acids. The whole variable domain, remainder taken from reference TRBV7-2 and TRBJ1-2, is GAGVSQSPSNKVTEKGKDVELRCDPISGHTALYWYRQSLGQGLEFLIYFQGNSAPDKSGLPSDRFSAERTGGSVSTLTIQRTQQEDSAVYLCASSPGRYGYTFGSGTRLTVV.

V is TRBV29-1 and J is TRBJ1-3; D call uncertain. Germline V lookup: CDR1 SQVTM, CDR2 ANQGSEA. This CDR3 is 13 amino acids long. Trimming stripped 7 bases from V and 0 bases from J, with 10 bases between. Written as DNA, the CDR3 is TGCAGCGCCCAGGCCCTCTCTGGAAACACCATATATTTT. It is translated as CSAQALSGNTIYF.

CDR3 DNA: TGTGCCAGCAGTCAGTGGCGGGGGGACACAGATACGCAGTATTTT. This translates into CASSQWRGDTDTQYF. This chain uses TRBV6-2 or TRBV6-3 with TRBJ2-3; the match to TRBD2 covers 8 bases. V was pared by 5 bases and J by 2 bases, with 6 bases of the junction left unmatched. This CDR3 is built from 15 residues. CDR1 and CDR2 from the germline V gene are MNHEY and SVGEGT.

This clonotype was detected ten times or more. V and J are TRBV4-1 and TRBJ2-3; no clear D gene. Per germline, CDR1 MGHRA and CDR2 YSYEKL. The V gene lost 1 base and the J gene lost 7 bases, with 12 bases spanning the gap. CDR3 size: 14 residues. CDR3 in DNA: TGCGCCAGCAGCCAAGTTTTGGGGAAGAATACGCAGTATTTT. This translates into CASSQVLGKNTQYF.

This clonotype has ten or more counts. V gene TRBV21-1 combines with J gene TRBJ1-4; TRBD1 is the table's D call, not checked against the DNA. TRBV21-1 is given as a pseudogene. This CDR3 has 13 residues. The CDR3 nucleotides are TGTGCCATACCGGGACCCGGGAGTGAAAAACTGTTTTTT. Translated, it gives CAIPGPGSEKLFF.

The chain employs TRBV5-1 and TRBJ1-2, with 8 bases matching TRBD1. The trim removed 3 bases at V and 1 base at J, leaving 11 bases unmatched. Germline V gene lookup returns CDR1 SGHRS and CDR2 YFSETQ. The CDR3 covers 17 residues. CDR3 sequence reads: CASSWTGGQEVNYGYTF. CDR3 coding DNA: TGCGCCAGCAGCTGGACCGGGGGACAGGAGGTTAACTATGGCTACACCTTC.

This clonotype has a handful of counts. The V call is TRBV11-2, the J call TRBJ2-7; D might be TRBD2 (5 bases). V was cut by 5 bases and J by 2 bases, with 10 bases left in between. This CDR3 spans 13 amino acids. Germline CDR1 and CDR2: SGHAT and FQNNGV. The CDR3 spells CASSPTGTYEQYV. CDR3 coding DNA: TGTGCCAGCAGCCCAACGGGAACCTACGAGCAGTACGTC.

This clonotype was recorded only once. J is TRBJ1-2 and V is TRBV10-3, with no clear D. V was pared by 7 bases and J by 5 bases, with 8 bases between. This CDR3 spans 11 amino acids. Germline values: CDR1 ENHRY, CDR2 SYGVKD. The CDR3 bases are TGTGCCATCAAGGCGACTTATGGCTACACCTTC. Its translation is CAIKATYGYTF.

This clonotype was detected a few times. Here the CDR3 DNA reads TGTGCCAGCAGCGGGGCGGTCTCTGGAAACACCATATATTTT. Amino acid sequence: CASSGAVSGNTIYF. V usage is TRBV7-2 and J usage is TRBJ1-3, with a weak D call TRBD1 (5 bases). This CDR3 contains 14 residues. CDR1 SGHTA and CDR2 FQGNSA come from the germline V gene. Trimming left V 5 bases short and J 0 bases short, with 8 bases between.

The V gene is TRBV27, the J gene TRBJ2-7; 11 nucleotides align to TRBD1. This CDR3 is 15 amino acids long. J lost 3 bases, V lost 4 bases, and 5 bases had no gene match. The V gene's germline CDR1 is MNHEY and CDR2 SMNVEV (reference sequence). The DNA for the CDR3 is TGTGCCAGCAGTTACGCCGGGACAGGGGGCTACGAGCAGTACTTC. Translation gives CASSYAGTGGYEQYF.

This clonotype was observed a few times. Here the CDR3 reads CAIRGPPADTQYF. The CDR3 nucleotides read TGTGCCATCCGGGGGCCCCCCGCGGATACGCAGTATTTT. V is TRBV19 and J is TRBJ2-3; the D call may be TRBD1 or TRBD2 (6 bases each). V lost 10 bases to trimming and J lost 6 bases, with 17 bases between them. Germline V lookup: CDR1 LNHDA, CDR2 SQIVND (reference sequence). The CDR3 consists of 13 residues.

The genes are TRBV15 and TRBJ2-1; TRBD1 matches 7 bases. The CDR3 length is 14 residues. The germline CDR1 and CDR2 sequences are LNHNV and YYDKDF (reference sequence). The J segment lost 5 bases and the V segment lost 4 bases, leaving 5 bases of the junction unmatched. In nucleotides, the CDR3 is TGTGCCACCAGCACTGACAGGGCCCACAATGAGCAGTTCTTC. It encodes CATSTDRAHNEQFF.

This clonotype was detected a few times. V usage is TRBV7-2 and J usage is TRBJ1-5, with D possibly matching TRBD1 (5 bases). The CDR3 covers 14 residues. Deletions cut 3 bases from V and 3 bases from J, with 9 bases between. CDR1 SGHTA and CDR2 FQGNSA come from the germline V gene. CDR3 sequence: CASSFSRDNQPQHF. The DNA of the CDR3 is TGTGCCAGCAGCTTCTCCAGGGACAATCAGCCCCAGCATTTT. The full variable domain, with the rest looked up from reference TRBV7-2 and TRBJ1-5, is GAGVSQSPSNKVTEKGKDVELRCDPISGHTALYWYRQSLGQGLEFLIYFQGNSAPDKSGLPSDRFSAERTGGSVSTLTIQRTQQEDSAVYLCASSFSRDNQPQHFGDGTRLSIL.

This clonotype has only a few counts. The chain carries TRBV5-1 and TRBJ2-3; D is undetermined. The CDR3 consists of 12 residues. The V and J ends lost 6 bases and 2 bases respectively, with 7 bases between them. CDR1 is SGHRS and CDR2 is YFSETQ in the germline V gene. CDR3 coding DNA: TGCGCCAGCACCACCCTCACAGATACGCAGTATTTT. Its protein product is CASTTLTDTQYF. Full variable domain (rest looked up from reference TRBV5-1 and TRBJ2-3): KAGVTQTPRYLIKTRGQQVTLSCSPISGHRSVSWYQQTPGQGLQFLFEYFSETQRNKGNFPGRFSGRQFSNSRSEMNVSTLELGDSALYLCASTTLTDTQYFGPGTRLTVL.